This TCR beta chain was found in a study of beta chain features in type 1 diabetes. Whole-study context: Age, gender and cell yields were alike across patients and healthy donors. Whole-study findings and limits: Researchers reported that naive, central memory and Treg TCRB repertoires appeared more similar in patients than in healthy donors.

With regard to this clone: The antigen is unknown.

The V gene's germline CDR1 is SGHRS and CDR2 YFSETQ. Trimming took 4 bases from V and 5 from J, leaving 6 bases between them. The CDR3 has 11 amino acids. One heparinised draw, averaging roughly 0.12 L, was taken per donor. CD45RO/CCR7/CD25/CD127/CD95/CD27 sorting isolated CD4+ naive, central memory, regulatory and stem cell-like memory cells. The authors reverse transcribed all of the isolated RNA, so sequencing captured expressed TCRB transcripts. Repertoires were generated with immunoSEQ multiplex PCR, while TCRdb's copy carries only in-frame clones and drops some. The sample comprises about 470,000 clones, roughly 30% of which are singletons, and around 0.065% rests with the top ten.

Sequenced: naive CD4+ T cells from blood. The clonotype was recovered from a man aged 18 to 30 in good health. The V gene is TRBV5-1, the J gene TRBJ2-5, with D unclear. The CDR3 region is CASSSWETQYF. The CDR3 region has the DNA TGCGCCAGCAGCAGTTGGGAGACCCAGTACTTC.